Each of the 31 T cell receptor beta chains below was sequenced from the same sample in a study of identical twins. TCRdb used MiXCR to reprocess the 5' RACE reads, holding one entry per CDR3 protein. The sample consists of a few hundred thousand distinct CDR3 sequences, 9% to 10% of them appearing once. These same data were also listed under a study on yellow fever vaccine responses in identical twins.

The sequenced sample was PBMCs. Receptors originate from a woman aged 18-29 years in good health.

The genes are TRBV20-1 and TRBJ2-3, with D perhaps matching TRBD2 (9 bases). Per germline, CDR1 DFQATT and CDR2 SNEGSKA (reference sequence). The CDR3 totals 22 residues. V was cut by 3 bases and J by 3 bases, with 37 bases left in between. In nucleotides, the CDR3 is TGCAGTGCTAGTCACCCCCCCACAGGGGGGCAGATAGCGGGAGCTAAAACAGATACGCAGTATTTT. This codes for CSASHPPTGGQIAGAKTDTQYF.

In this sample, this clonotype turned up many times. The V gene is TRBV4-1, the J gene TRBJ2-1; 11 bases match TRBD1. V shed 3 bases and J 7 bases; nucleotides not matched to a gene: 8. The CDR3 is 16 amino acids. Per the germline V gene, CDR1 is MGHRA and CDR2 is YSYEKL. CDR3 bases: TGCGCCAGCAGCCATTATGCCGGGACAGGGGGAAATGAGCAGTTCTTC. Translation: CASSHYAGTGGNEQFF.

This clonotype has at least ten counts. J is TRBJ2-5 and V is TRBV5-1; TRBD1 matches at 10 bases. V dropped 4 bases and J dropped 5; count of bases not matched to a gene: 8. This CDR3 contains 15 residues. From germline, CDR1 is SGHRS and CDR2 YFSETQ. This chain's CDR3 is CASSDGQGVGETQYF. In DNA, the CDR3 is TGCGCCAGCAGCGATGGACAGGGGGTGGGCGAGACCCAGTACTTC. Full variable domain (rest looked up from reference TRBV5-1 and TRBJ2-5): KAGVTQTPRYLIKTRGQQVTLSCSPISGHRSVSWYQQTPGQGLQFLFEYFSETQRNKGNFPGRFSGRQFSNSRSEMNVSTLELGDSALYLCASSDGQGVGETQYFGPGTRLLVL.

This clonotype was observed at least ten times. This rearrangement joins TRBV11-2 to TRBJ2-7; a weak D match, TRBD2 (7 bases). Between the trimmed V and J ends, which lost 1 base and 5 bases, there was a span of 15 bases. The CDR3 length is 15 residues. Germline lookup yields CDR1 SGHAT and CDR2 FQNNGV. CDR3 nucleotides: TGTGCCAGCAGCTTAGTGGCGGGGGCCCCCCACGAGCAGTACTTC. Translating gives CASSLVAGAPHEQYF.

The J gene is TRBJ2-5, the V gene TRBV20-1; no firm D call. Trimming stripped 7 bases from V and 4 bases from J, with 16 bases between. Germline assignment: CDR1 DFQATT and CDR2 SNEGSKA (reference sequence). The CDR3 is 13 residues long. CDR3: CSVSSERGETQYF. The CDR3 DNA is TGCAGTGTCAGCTCGGAGCGCGGAGAGACCCAGTACTTC.

This clonotype has just a few counts. A junction end diverges from the germline sequence, so it may reflect a read error. The genes are TRBV29-1 and TRBJ2-7, with TRBD1 identical over 11 bases. Per germline, CDR1 SQVTM and CDR2 ANQGSEA. The CDR3 sequence is 14 residues long. This CDR3 is CSVEDRTGGAGRDF. The CDR3 DNA sequence: TGCAGCGTTGAAGACAGGACAGGGGGCGCTGGCAGGGACTTC.

This clonotype appeared a few times. V usage is TRBV7-9 and J usage is TRBJ1-1, with a possible D match to TRBD1 (5 bases). V was clipped by 5 bases and J by 5 bases, with 18 bases between them. The CDR3 runs 15 residues. The germline V gene has CDR1 SEHNR and CDR2 FQNEAQ (reference sequence). In DNA form, the CDR3 reads TGTGCCAGCAGCCGAAGTCCAGGGTCGGTTACTGAAGCTTTCTTT. Its translation is CASSRSPGSVTEAFF.

The V call is TRBV5-6, the J call TRBJ2-5; no clear D gene. CDR3 length equals 14 residues. Per germline, CDR1 SGHDT and CDR2 YYEEEE. Trimming cost V 2 bases and J 2 bases, with 10 bases left between them. CDR3 protein: CASSFNFGQETQYF. CDR3 nucleotide sequence: TGTGCCAGCAGCTTTAATTTCGGGCAAGAGACCCAGTACTTC.

The gene calls are TRBV20-1 and TRBJ1-2; TRBD1 might be the D (5 bases). Germline loops: CDR1 DFQATT, CDR2 SNEGSKA (reference sequence). V was clipped by 4 bases and J by 8 bases, with 20 bases between them. This CDR3 comprises 14 residues. The CDR3 here is CSATSAEPGVGYTF. In nucleotides, the CDR3 is TGCAGTGCTACTTCGGCCGAGCCGGGGGTAGGCTACACCTTC.

This clonotype showed up many times. The CDR3 DNA reads TGTGCCAGCAGCGAGCGACCGGGACAGATGAACACTGAAGCTTTCTTT. It specifies CASSERPGQMNTEAFF. The chain has TRBV25-1 and TRBJ1-1, with 7 bases matching TRBD1. V was clipped by 6 bases and J by 0 bases; unmatched bases: 10. The CDR3 extends over 16 amino acids. Germline V gene sequence: CDR1 MGHDK, CDR2 SYGVNS.

This clonotype was picked up a small number of times. The chain is built from TRBV7-9 and TRBJ2-2; D is undetermined. This CDR3 is built from 14 residues. CDR1 is SEHNR, CDR2 FQNEAQ, per germline (reference sequence). V lost 6 bases and J 5 bases, leaving 13 bases between the germline ends. The CDR3 loop is CASSWIARTGELFF. Here the CDR3 DNA reads TGTGCCAGCAGTTGGATAGCAAGGACCGGGGAGCTGTTTTTT.

This clonotype was observed many times. CDR3 DNA sequence: TGTGCCAGCAGTCCCAACCTCGGGGAAGCAGGGCCGTGGGATACGCAGTATTTT. Translated, it gives CASSPNLGEAGPWDTQYF. V is TRBV27 and J is TRBJ2-3; D may correspond to TRBD1 or TRBD2 (5 bases each). This CDR3 contains 18 residues. The V gene's germline CDR1 is MNHEY and CDR2 SMNVEV (reference sequence). V was trimmed by 5 bases and J by 6 bases, leaving 27 bases between them.

The chain is built from TRBV2 and TRBJ2-1, with D unresolved. CDR1 is SNHLY and CDR2 is FYNNEI in the germline V gene. V was trimmed by 10 bases and J by 5 bases, leaving 15 bases between them. This CDR3 spans 13 amino acids. The CDR3 region has the DNA TGTGCCATCCTACAGACCCTCGACAATGAGCAGTTCTTC. This codes for CAILQTLDNEQFF.

The chain carries TRBV7-6 and TRBJ2-6; the D is unclear. The CDR3 length is 17 residues. Germline V gives CDR1 SGHVS, CDR2 FNYEAQ. With 1 base removed from V and 0 bases from J, the gap between germline ends came to 10 bases. In DNA form, the CDR3 reads TGTGCCAGCAGCTTAGTATTAGGTGACTCTGGGGCCAACGTCCTGACTTTC. It encodes CASSLVLGDSGANVLTF.

This clonotype was seen only a few times. The J gene is TRBJ2-3, the V gene TRBV5-6, with 7 bases identical to TRBD2. CDR3 length: 15 residues. V lost 4 bases and J lost 2; bases outside the gene matches: 7. Germline loops: CDR1 SGHDT, CDR2 YYEEEE. The CDR3 nucleotides are TGTGCCAGCAGCCGCGGGGGTGGAAACACAGATACGCAGTATTTT. This codes for CASSRGGGNTDTQYF. Combining the CDR3 with reference TRBV5-6 and TRBJ2-3 gives the whole variable domain DAGVTQSPTHLIKTRGQQVTLRCSPKSGHDTVSWYQQALGQGPQFIFQYYEEEERQRGNFPDRFSGHQFPNYSSELNVNALLLGDSALYLCASSRGGGNTDTQYFGPGTRLTVL.

A few counts support this clonotype. The chain employs TRBV5-1 and TRBJ1-6; TRBD1 is a possible D gene (6 bases). CDR1 and CDR2 (germline): SGHRS, YFSETQ. This CDR3 region has 14 residues. The V end lost 4 bases, the J end lost 7 bases, and 12 bases lay between the germline ends. CDR3 amino acids: CASSADSRNSPLHF. CDR3 DNA sequence: TGCGCCAGCAGCGCGGACAGCAGGAATTCACCCCTCCACTTT.

This clonotype has ten or more counts. The V call is TRBV12-3 or TRBV12-4, the J call TRBJ2-7, with a tentative D call TRBD1 (5 bases). This CDR3 region has 13 residues. V lost 7 bases and J 2 bases, leaving 12 bases between the germline ends. The CDR3 loop is CASNQGPPYEQYF. CDR3 DNA: TGTGCCAGCAACCAGGGTCCCCCCTACGAGCAGTACTTC.

This clonotype was picked up a small number of times. V is TRBV7-9 and J is TRBJ2-1, with 9 positions matching TRBD1. The V and J ends lost 5 bases and 5 bases, in that order; junction bases with no gene match: 13. This CDR3 spans 17 amino acids. From germline, CDR1 is SEHNR and CDR2 FQNEAQ (reference sequence). CDR3 in amino acids: CASSPSIGQGTHNEQFF. The CDR3 coding sequence is TGTGCCAGCAGCCCCAGCATAGGACAGGGGACCCACAATGAGCAGTTCTTC. Supplemented by reference TRBV7-9 and TRBJ2-1, the full variable domain reads DTGVSQNPRHKITKRGQNVTFRCDPISEHNRLYWYRQTLGQGPEFLTYFQNEAQLEKSRLLSDRFSAERPKGSFSTLEIQRTEQGDSAMYLCASSPSIGQGTHNEQFFGPGTRLTVL.

The chain recombines TRBV10-3 with TRBJ2-1, with D perhaps matching TRBD1 or TRBD2 (5 bases each). This CDR3 comprises 11 residues. The V and J ends lost 7 bases and 6 bases respectively, with 7 bases between them. CDR1 and CDR2 (germline): ENHRY, SYGVKD. CDR3: CAIMRGNEQFF. For the CDR3, the DNA is TGTGCCATCATGAGGGGCAATGAGCAGTTCTTC.

V usage is TRBV20-1 and J usage is TRBJ2-5; possible D gene TRBD2, 6 bases. V shed 5 bases and J shed 9 bases, with 28 bases lying between them. The CDR3 consists of 16 residues. Germline-derived CDR1 and CDR2 are DFQATT and SNEGSKA (reference sequence). The CDR3 protein is CSAGRFLSGGKVPQYF. In DNA form, the CDR3 reads TGCAGTGCTGGGCGCTTCCTCAGCGGAGGGAAGGTACCCCAGTACTTC.

The chain recombines TRBV4-3 with TRBJ2-1, with 15 bases that match TRBD2. The CDR3 covers 17 residues. With V trimmed by 0 bases and J by 6 bases, 3 bases remained unmatched. Germline V gives CDR1 LGHNA, CDR2 YSLEER. CDR3 nucleotides: TGCGCCAGCAGCCAAGATGGACTAGCGGGAGGGGTCAATGAGCAGTTCTTC. Protein: CASSQDGLAGGVNEQFF.

This chain links TRBV29-1 with TRBJ2-7; 8 positions match TRBD1. Germline-derived CDR1 and CDR2 are SQVTM and ANQGSEA. With V trimmed by 5 bases and J by 3 bases, 9 bases remained unmatched. The CDR3 totals 14 residues. The CDR3 DNA follows: TGCAGCGTTACCAGGGGGACAGGCCTCTACGAGCAGTACTTC. Residues: CSVTRGTGLYEQYF.

For this clonotype: One end of the junction fails to match germline, which may point to a read error. The chain is built from TRBV20-1 and TRBJ2-5; the match to TRBD1 covers 12 bases. The CDR3 consists of 16 residues. Germline V lookup: CDR1 DFQATT, CDR2 SNEGSKA (reference sequence). The CDR3 region is CCAWKGDRGLGETQYF. The CDR3 DNA reads TGCTGTGCTTGGAAGGGGGACAGGGGGCTTGGGGAGACCCAGTACTTC.

The CDR3 region has the DNA TGTGCCAGCAGTCTTGGGGCTAGCGGGTTTGGGGAGCAGTTCTTC. Protein sequence: CASSLGASGFGEQFF. The chain combines TRBV12-3 or TRBV12-4 with TRBJ2-1, with 8 bases fitting TRBD2. This CDR3 has 15 amino acids. The junction had 13 bases not matched to a gene; V was cut back by 5 bases and J by 10 bases.

This clonotype was counted many times. This chain joins TRBV6-5 and TRBJ2-1; D unclear. The V end lost 7 bases, the J end lost 5 bases, and 6 bases lay between the germline ends. The germline V gene encodes CDR1 MNHEY and CDR2 SVGAGI. The CDR3 extends over 11 amino acids. The CDR3 sequence is CASTGHNEQFF. CDR3 DNA: TGTGCCAGCACTGGACACAATGAGCAGTTCTTC.

This clonotype has a handful of counts. A read error may account for a junction end that differs from germline. The chain links TRBV7-7 to TRBJ2-5; tentative D call: TRBD2 (6 bases). Germline-derived CDR1 and CDR2 are SSHAT and FNYEAQ (reference sequence). The CDR3 spans 15 residues. CDR3 in DNA: TGTGCTAGCAGCTCAGAACGGGGGAACCAAGAGACCCAGTACTTC. Amino acid sequence: CASSSERGNQETQYF.

The chain links TRBV29-1 to TRBJ2-7; 7 bases line up with TRBD1. Germline CDR1 SQVTM, CDR2 ANQGSEA. V was pared by 7 bases and J by 2 bases, with 5 bases of the junction left unmatched. The CDR3 covers 12 residues. CDR3 loop: CSAKTGTYEQYF. The CDR3, as DNA: TGCAGCGCTAAGACAGGGACCTACGAGCAGTACTTC.

This clonotype was seen at least ten times. This sequence joins TRBV29-1 and TRBJ2-7; D is perhaps TRBD2 (6 bases). The germline gives CDR1 SQVTM, CDR2 ANQGSEA. This CDR3 is built from 12 residues. Trimming shortened V by 3 bases and J by 6 bases, and 12 bases separated the two germline ends. The CDR3 sequence: CSVDGGMAEQYF. CDR3 sequence (DNA): TGCAGCGTTGATGGCGGGATGGCCGAGCAGTACTTC.

This clonotype was found a few times. V and J are TRBV5-1 and TRBJ1-6; TRBD1 matches at 10 bases. V was clipped by 0 bases and J by 9 bases; unmatched bases: 6. Germline loops: CDR1 SGHRS, CDR2 YFSETQ. The CDR3 has 16 residues. CDR3 nucleotides: TGCGCCAGCAGCTTGGCCGGGGGACAGGGGTTTTCACCCCTCCACTTT. Its translation: CASSLAGGQGFSPLHF.

In this sample, this clonotype turned up a few times. Here the CDR3 DNA reads TGTGCCAGCAGTTACAGTGGCGGAAACTCCTACGAGCAGTACTTC. It encodes CASSYSGGNSYEQYF. The J gene is TRBJ2-7, the V gene TRBV6-2 or TRBV6-3; D uncertain. Trimming pared 2 bases from V and 0 bases from J, leaving 11 bases between. The germline V gene encodes CDR1 MNHEY and CDR2 SVGEGT. This CDR3 is 15 amino acids long.

This clonotype has ten or more counts. This chain joins TRBV12-3 or TRBV12-4 and TRBJ2-1; D unresolved. V was cut by 1 base and J by 7 bases, with 11 bases left in between. The CDR3 length is 14 residues. The CDR3 loop reads CASSLGSPLNEQFF. In nucleotides, the CDR3 is TGTGCCAGCAGTTTAGGGAGCCCCCTAAATGAGCAGTTCTTC.